This TCR beta chain was recorded in a study of shared clonotypes between healthy human individuals. Overall study findings and caveats: In the sorted subsets, rarefaction showed sequencing was incomplete despite large depth. What naive subsets generally showed was a larger estimated richness than memory subsets showed.

A word on this clone: Its antigen is currently unknown.

The table came from immunoSEQ multiplex PCR; TCRdb's copy has only in-frame clones and leaves some out. Seen here are over 400,000 clones, around 96% observed once, and the top ten hold about 0.067%. This CDR3 is 20 amino acids long. The trim removed 4 bases at V and 5 bases at J, leaving 18 bases unmatched. CDR1 and CDR2 (germline): MDHEN, SYDVKM. This TCR was sampled from a woman in her 30s in good health. The chain employs TRBV28 and TRBJ2-7; 15 nucleotides align to TRBD2. Sequencing was performed on naive CD4+ T cells sorted from blood. Subset defined: CD45RA+ positively selected. The CDR3, as DNA: TGTGCCAGCAGTTCCCCCGCCCCCCGGACTAGCGGGAGGGTCGTCAACGAGCAGTACTTC. It yields the protein CASSSPAPRTSGRVVNEQYF.